These T cell receptor beta chains were read from a single sample in a study of spatial heterogeneity in lung cancer. TCRdb itself ran the 5' RACE reads through MiXCR, one entry per CDR3 protein. The sample includes 5,200 or so distinct CDR3 sequences, about 3.9% of them seen just once. The input for sequencing was lung tumor tissue, taken at surgery. The receptors shown here come from a female donor with early-stage non-small cell lung cancer. CDR3s include the opening cysteine and the closing phenylalanine or tryptophan. The D gene is left open where the match is weak. Only some rows state a clone size, as once, few, many or a class for expanded clones.

>NA|TRBV27|TRBJ2-1|medium-sized
TGTGCCAGCAGGGAGGGGTGGCGGGCATTGTTAACGTTCTTC
CASREGWRALLTFF
>TRBD1|TRBV10-3|TRBJ2-7|medium-sized
TGTGCCATCAGTGGTCCCGGGACAGGGCTCCACGAGCAGTACTTC
CAISGPGTGLHEQYF
>TRBD1|TRBV18|TRBJ2-5|many
TGTGCCAGCTCACCAAAACAGGGGGTGCAAGAGACCCAGTACTTC
CASSPKQGVQETQYF
>NA|TRBV18|TRBJ2-7|many
TGTGCCAGCTCACCACAGGGGGAACCGGACGAGCAGTACTTC
CASSPQGEPDEQYF
>TRBD1|TRBV28|TRBJ2-3|NA
TGTGCCAGCGGAGGACAGGTTGGCGGCACAGATACGCAGTATTTT
CASGGQVGGTDTQYF
>NA|TRBV12-3/TRBV12-4|TRBJ1-4|many
TGTGCCAGCAGGCCGGCAGGCTCTAGAAATGAAAAACTGTTTTTT
CASRPAGSRNEKLFF
>NA|TRBV4-2|TRBJ2-4|many
TGTGCCAGCAGCCAAGATCGGGCGGGTAAAAACATTCAGTACTTC
CASSQDRAGKNIQYF
>NA|TRBV20-1|TRBJ2-2|medium-sized
TGCAGTGCTACCCCGGGGGTACTAAACACCGGGGAGCTGTTTTTT
CSATPGVLNTGELFF
>NA|TRBV5-4|TRBJ2-1|medium-sized
TGTGCCAGCAGCCCTGGGCCAGGGACGGGTAATGAGCAGTTCTTC
CASSPGPGTGNEQFF
>NA|TRBV20-1|TRBJ1-1|many
TGCAGTGCTAGCCCAGATCGTAGAACGGAGGCTTTCTTT
CSASPDRRTEAFF
>NA|TRBV7-8|TRBJ2-7|many
TGTGCCAGCAGCCAATACTACGAGCAGTACTTC
CASSQYYEQYF
>TRBD2|TRBV5-1|TRBJ2-7|medium-sized
TGCGCCAGCATCCCAACCCCAACTAGCGGGAACGAGCAGTACTTC
CASIPTPTSGNEQYF
>NA|TRBV12-3/TRBV12-4|TRBJ2-1|many
TGTGCCAGCCGAGGGAGCTCCTACAATGAGCAGTTCTTC
CASRGSSYNEQFF
>NA|TRBV3-1|TRBJ2-4|many
TGTGCCAGCAGCCGCCGCACAGGGACCGGCAACATTCAGTACTTC
CASSRRTGTGNIQYF